Below, 5 T cell receptor beta chains from the same sample are listed, as sequenced in a study of blood T cell repertoires in COVID-19. The repertoire was sequenced with immunoSEQ multiplex PCR; TCRdb's copy has only in-frame clones and lacks some. The sample yields approximately 90,000 clones, less than 85% seen once. Sequencing was done on a sample of peripheral blood. All receptors come from a woman over 75 with acute or convalescent COVID-19.

V usage is TRBV13 and J usage is TRBJ2-3, with D unresolved. Germline-derived CDR1 and CDR2 are PRHDT and FYEKMQ (reference sequence). This CDR3 has 12 residues. V lost 5 bases to trimming and J lost 5 bases, with 8 bases between them. CDR3 nucleotide sequence: TGTGCCAGCAGCGCAACAAAAGATACGCAGTATTTT. This translates into CASSATKDTQYF.

Only one count was recorded for this clone. The chain combines TRBV7-2 with TRBJ2-7; 10 nucleotides align to TRBD2. The germline gives CDR1 SGHTA, CDR2 FQGNSA. V lost 5 bases to trimming and J lost 4 bases; unmatched junction nucleotides: 14. CDR3 size: 17 residues. The CDR3: CASSQRALAGEGYEQYF. The CDR3 bases are TGTGCCAGCAGCCAAAGAGCCCTAGCGGGGGAGGGTTACGAGCAGTACTTC.

This chain uses TRBV15 with TRBJ2-1; 7 bases fit TRBD2. After removal of 1 base from V and 4 bases from J, the junction contained 4 bases not matched to a gene. CDR1 LNHNV and CDR2 YYDKDF come from the germline V gene (reference sequence). This CDR3 is built from 15 residues. The CDR3 spells CATSRGPGGYNEQFF. The CDR3 DNA sequence: TGTGCCACCAGCAGAGGTCCCGGGGGGTACAATGAGCAGTTCTTC.

The chain couples TRBV7-6 to TRBJ2-7; perhaps TRBD2 as D (5 bases). V gave up 5 bases and J gave up 7 bases, with 15 bases separating them. In germline, CDR1 is SGHVS, CDR2 FNYEAQ. The CDR3 has 13 amino acids. In nucleotides, the CDR3 is TGTGCCAGCAGCCGCTCTAGACTACGGGAGCAGTACTTC. Translation gives CASSRSRLREQYF.

The chain links TRBV7-9 to TRBJ2-4; no definite D call. Germline CDR1 reads SEHNR; CDR2 reads FQNEAQ (reference sequence). This CDR3 has 16 residues. V gave up 1 base and J gave up 6 bases, with 16 bases separating them. The CDR3 bases are TGTGCCAGCAGCTTAGTGGCGGTAATGGGTTTAAACATTCAGTACTTC. It encodes CASSLVAVMGLNIQYF.